This T cell receptor beta chain appears in the sequencing data of a study of shared clonotypes between healthy human individuals. Study at large: In total, the donors were two women and a few men aged 18 to 49. Study-level points and caveats: Rarefaction showed sorted-subset sequencing was incomplete despite large depth.

The length of the CDR3 is 14 residues. V lost 4 bases, J lost 0 bases, and 7 bases lay in between. Germline CDR1 is MNHNS and CDR2 is SASEGT. Donors included only healthy HIV-negative adults lacking recent acute infections or vaccinations. As for this clone: Its cognate antigen is unknown.

Genomic DNA of each subset was evenly split across several immunoSEQ plates. Sequencing used immunoSEQ multiplex PCR; TCRdb keeps in-frame clones, though not all of them. The data contain 550,000 to 700,000 clones, 60% to 75% of them seen just once; the ten biggest clones take up more than 1.5%. The TCR was taken from a woman aged 25 to 45 in good health. The J gene is TRBJ1-5, the V gene TRBV6-1; D is undetermined. The sequenced sample was memory CD4+ T cells sorted from blood. Indicated subset: CD45RA-negative fraction. CDR3 nucleotide sequence: TGTGCCAGCAGTGGACACCTTAGCAATCAGCCCCAGCATTTT. This codes for CASSGHLSNQPQHF.